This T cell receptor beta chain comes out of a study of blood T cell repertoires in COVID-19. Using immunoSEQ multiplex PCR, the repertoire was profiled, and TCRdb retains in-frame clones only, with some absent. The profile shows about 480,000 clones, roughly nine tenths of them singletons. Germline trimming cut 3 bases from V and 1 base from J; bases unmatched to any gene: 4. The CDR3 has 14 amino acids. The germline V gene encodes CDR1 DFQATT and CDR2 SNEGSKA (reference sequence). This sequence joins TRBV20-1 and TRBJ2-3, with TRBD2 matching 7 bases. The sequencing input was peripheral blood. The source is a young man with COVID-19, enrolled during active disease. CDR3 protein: CSASERERTDTQYF. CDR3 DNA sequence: TGCAGTGCTAGTGAGCGGGAACGCACAGATACGCAGTATTTT.